This T cell receptor beta chain was obtained from a study of PD-L1 blockade in urothelial cancer. Looking at the study overall: Once treatment had started, blood was analyzed at 3 weeks (second dose) and again at 6 weeks.

Germline V lookup: CDR1 SGHRS, CDR2 YFSETQ. CDR3 length equals 13 residues. Deletions cut 2 bases from V and 7 bases from J, with 9 bases between. Into every PCR, synthetic TCR analog templates were spiked. Using immunoSEQ multiplex PCR, the repertoire was profiled, and TCRdb retains in-frame clones only, with some absent. The sample shows about 82,000 clones, 87% of them seen only once. V is TRBV5-1 and J is TRBJ1-4; perhaps TRBD1 as D (5 bases). The source is a woman in her 70s with urothelial cancer. The sample in question was PBMCs, obtained around atezolizumab (anti-PD-L1) treatment. CDR3 DNA: TGCGCCAGCAGCTTCCAGGGCGGTGAAAAACTGTTTTTT. Amino acid sequence: CASSFQGGEKLFF.